The present T cell receptor (beta chain) was sequenced within a study of beta chain features in type 1 diabetes listed by TCRdb under 2018. Context from the whole study: No differences in mean age, gender distribution, total cell number or subset yield were found between patients and healthy donors. Across all samples, fewer than 110,000,000 sorted cells were examined, and cell number per subset correlated strongly with RNA yield. In the study, TCRB repertoires of sorted circulating CD4+ T cell subsets from recently diagnosed type 1 diabetes patients were compared with those of matched healthy donors. Naive and central memory subsets were obtained from all 28 donors, but regulatory and stem cell-like memory subsets were isolated from only 8 patients and roughly eight healthy donors.

From each donor, a single peripheral blood sample of 100 to 150 mL on average was drawn into heparinised tubes. Using a panel that included CD45RO, CCR7, CD25, CD127, CD95 and CD27, naive, central memory, regulatory and stem cell-like memory CD4+ T cells were sorted on a BD FACSAria II. Purity was above 95% for every sorted population. PBMCs were isolated immediately by Lymphoprep density gradient centrifugation and stained directly without culture. To minimize batch effects, samples were stained and sorted in pairs, one healthy donor with one patient per experiment. A remark on this clone: What antigen it recognizes has not been identified. Qualities for individual bases were not recorded, and no much larger clone is one base off.

The entire amount of isolated RNA was reverse transcribed using the High Capacity cDNA Reverse Transcription Kit, so the sequenced TCRB transcripts were expressed ones. Deep immunoSEQ sequencing was performed on naive, central memory and regulatory T cell samples, with an average of around 3.5 million total reads per sample. After sorted cells were lysed in RLT buffer, RNA was extracted with DNase-treated RNeasy Micro or Mini kits, with the choice depending on cell number. Each cell subset was processed on its own to prevent cross-contamination, while patient and healthy donor samples were processed together. Using the immunoSEQ multiplex PCR, TCRB sequences were amplified from cDNA into 87-bp fragments spanning the CDR3 region. Sequencing of the amplicons was performed on the Illumina HiSeq platform. As for the original processing: PCR bias was computationally corrected using synthetic template baselines, reads within Hamming distance 2 were collapsed, and singletons that could not be merged were discarded. Reads were aligned against IMGT so that V, D and J genes, CDR3 length and insertions or deletions at six rearrangement sites could be assigned. Within each subset, clonotype counts were normalized to sorted cell number, after which true diversity and Gini coefficients were computed with the tcR R package. The overlap coefficient, calculated on TCRB nucleotide sequences, was used to measure repertoire sharing. Out-of-frame TCRB sequences from naive cells were analyzed as a proxy for the pre-selection repertoire. Held by TCRdb, this immuneACCESS table contains in-frame sequences only and omits some clones. Under half of the omission traces to an unresolved V gene where checked; the cause of the rest is unknown. The DNA was the basis for D and trimming; V, J and clone size are from that table. For this sample there are almost 350,000 clones; about 19% appear just once. The top ten hold about 0.045% of the sample.

Summary of the overall study and its limitations: Because cDNA was sequenced instead of genomic DNA, activated cells with high expression could be over-represented, although the groups did not differ in activation or CD3 levels. Naive, central memory and regulatory TCRB repertoires appeared to be more alike among patients than among healthy donors. At VDJ recombination sites, patients with type 1 diabetes made fewer insertions and deleted more nucleotides, a pattern implying thymic rearrangement abnormalities. Because the HLA sub-analyses included only small numbers of individuals, any influence of HLA type on TCRB rearrangement was left unresolved. Type 1 diabetes patients showed a moderate but significant shortening of TCRB CDR3 length in all four CD4+ subsets. PCR may preferentially amplify shorter templates, but because patient and control samples were amplified and corrected together, any resulting skew would affect both groups equally.

The CDR3 runs 15 amino acids, cysteine and phenylalanine included. Solely the CDR3 DNA is kept, with 45 bases framed from the first base. CDR1 and CDR2 are drawn from the germline V gene: SGHDT, YYEEEE. V is pared back by 1 base and J by 5 bases, with 13 bases lying between the germline termini. The sequence is built from TRBV5-6 and TRBJ2-1; the D segment cannot be called with confidence. The TCR originated in a woman aged 18-30 years in good health. Sample: naive CD4+ T cells from blood. This specimen's cell subset or site label, per the study, means: true naive CD4+ T cells. The CDR3 protein is CASSLFTLRNNEQFF. The DNA is TGTGCCAGCAGCTTGTTTACTCTGCGAAACAATGAGCAGTTCTTC.